Sequencing of this T cell receptor (beta chain) was carried out in a study of blood T cell repertoires in COVID-19. Study background: Researchers got acute and convalescent COVID-19 samples from the United States, Italy and Spain. Nucleic acid was either cDNA or gDNA, and it came from T cells, B-cell-depleted T cells, or PBMCs.

This clone was detected once. As processed by the authors: Reference gene primer amplification gave nucleated cell count estimates. Only in-frame clones appear in the TCRdb table, and some are missing; sequencing was by immunoSEQ multiplex PCR. That table supplies the V and J calls and clone size; D and trimming were determined from the DNA. Among about 170,000 clones listed, 88% were seen once. V was clipped by 4 bases and J by 5 bases; unmatched bases: 5. This CDR3 region has 15 residues. Per germline, CDR1 MNHEY and CDR2 SMNVEV (reference sequence). The chain couples TRBV27 to TRBJ2-1, with TRBD1 matching 10 bases. The receptor was derived from a man aged 60-69 years with acute or convalescent COVID-19. Sequenced: peripheral blood. The chain's CDR3 is CASSSGQGSNNEQFF. Here the CDR3 DNA reads TGTGCCAGCAGTTCGGGACAGGGGAGCAACAATGAGCAGTTCTTC.